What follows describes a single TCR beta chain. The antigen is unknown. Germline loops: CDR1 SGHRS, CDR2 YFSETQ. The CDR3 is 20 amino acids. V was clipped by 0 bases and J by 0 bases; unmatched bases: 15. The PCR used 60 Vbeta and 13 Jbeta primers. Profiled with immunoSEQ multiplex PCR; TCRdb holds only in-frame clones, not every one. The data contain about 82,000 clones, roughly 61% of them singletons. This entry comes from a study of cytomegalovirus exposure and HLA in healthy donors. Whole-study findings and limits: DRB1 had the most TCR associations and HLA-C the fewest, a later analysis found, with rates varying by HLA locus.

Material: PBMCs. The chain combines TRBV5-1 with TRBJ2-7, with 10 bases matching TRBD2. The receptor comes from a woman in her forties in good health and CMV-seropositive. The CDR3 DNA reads TGCGCCAGCAGCTTGGCCTCAATTGCGGCCTTAGCGGGAGGCTCCTACGAGCAGTACTTC. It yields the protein CASSLASIAALAGGSYEQYF.